The 20 T cell receptor beta chains below were found in one sample sequenced in a study of OX40 agonist ivuxolimab in advanced cancers. Clones were read by immunoSEQ multiplex PCR, and TCRdb kept only the in-frame ones, dropping some. Of approximately 40,000 clones listed, less than 90% are singletons. The sequencing here drew on CD4+ or CD8+ T cells sorted from blood, taken in a trial of the OX40 agonist ivuxolimab. Receptors were obtained from an adult with an advanced solid tumor such as melanoma, head and neck, liver or kidney cancer.

V is TRBV19 and J is TRBJ2-1; D remains unclear. This CDR3 spans 15 amino acids. Germline-derived CDR1 and CDR2 are LNHDA and SQIVND (reference sequence). Trimming stripped 5 bases from V and 0 bases from J, with 11 bases between. The CDR3: CASSSNRGSYNEQFF. CDR3 DNA: TGTGCCAGTAGTTCCAACAGAGGCTCCTACAATGAGCAGTTCTTC.

In nucleotides, the CDR3 is TGTGCCAGTACAGGGAATACTAATGAAAAACTGTTTTTT. This translates into CASTGNTNEKLFF. The V call is TRBV19, the J call TRBJ1-4; the D gene is possibly TRBD1 (5 bases). Trimming took off 7 bases at V and 2 bases at J, with 8 bases between the two ends. The germline V gene has CDR1 LNHDA and CDR2 SQIVND (reference sequence). This CDR3 has 13 amino acids.

The chain recombines TRBV4-2 with TRBJ1-4; D possibly corresponds to TRBD1 (5 bases). The CDR3 sequence is 16 residues long. Germline assignment: CDR1 LGHNA and CDR2 YNFKEQ. V shed 0 bases and J shed 6 bases, with 14 bases lying between them. The chain's CDR3 is CASSQDLRGWDEKLFF. CDR3 nucleotides: TGTGCCAGCAGCCAAGATCTCCGGGGCTGGGATGAAAAACTGTTTTTT.

The chain has TRBV7-2 and TRBJ2-3; no clear D gene. CDR1 is SGHTA and CDR2 is FQGNSA in the germline V gene. Trimming cost V 1 base and J 2 bases, with 10 bases left between them. This CDR3 is 15 amino acids long. In DNA form, the CDR3 reads TGTGCCAGCAGCTTAGGGTCGACCGACACAGATACGCAGTATTTT. Translated, it gives CASSLGSTDTDTQYF.

V is TRBV6-5 and J is TRBJ1-1; D not resolved. Per germline, CDR1 MNHEY and CDR2 SVGAGI. V lost 6 bases to trimming and J lost 4 bases, with 18 bases between them. The CDR3 has 15 residues. Written as DNA, the CDR3 is TGTGCCAGCAGCTCGCGACTTGAATTACCCACTGAAGCTTTCTTT. Translating it yields CASSSRLELPTEAFF.

The chain is built from TRBV5-1 and TRBJ2-1; TRBD2 matches 9 bases. V lost 1 base and J lost 6; bases outside the gene matches: 5. Germline V gene lookup returns CDR1 SGHRS and CDR2 YFSETQ. This CDR3 is 15 amino acids long. The CDR3 sequence: CASSLSGTSSNEQFF. Written as DNA, the CDR3 is TGCGCCAGCAGCTTGTCCGGGACTAGCAGCAATGAGCAGTTCTTC. Filled out from reference TRBV5-1 and TRBJ2-1, the complete variable domain reads KAGVTQTPRYLIKTRGQQVTLSCSPISGHRSVSWYQQTPGQGLQFLFEYFSETQRNKGNFPGRFSGRQFSNSRSEMNVSTLELGDSALYLCASSLSGTSSNEQFFGPGTRLTVL.

The genes are TRBV9 and TRBJ1-2, with 7 positions matching TRBD1. The ends lost 4 bases at V and 6 bases at J; junction bases unmatched: 12. CDR1 and CDR2 (germline): SGDLS, YYNGEE. The CDR3 has 15 amino acids. CDR3 in amino acids: CASSPGDRDRNGYTF. The CDR3 DNA reads as TGTGCCAGCAGCCCCGGTGACAGGGATAGGAATGGCTACACCTTC.

The chain links TRBV6-5 to TRBJ2-7; D perhaps matches TRBD1 (6 bases). CDR1 and CDR2 from the germline V gene are MNHEY and SVGAGI. V was clipped by 6 bases and J by 2 bases, with 17 bases between them. The CDR3 consists of 15 residues. In DNA, the CDR3 is TGTGCCAGCAGCCAACCCGGGACACGAACCTACGAGCAGTACTTC. Protein product: CASSQPGTRTYEQYF.

This clone was detected only once. The V call is TRBV30, the J call TRBJ2-2; 9 bases map to TRBD1. Germline trimming cut 5 bases from V and 6 bases from J; bases unmatched to any gene: 10. Germline V gene lookup returns CDR1 GTSNPN and CDR2 SVGIG (reference sequence). The CDR3 runs to 15 residues. The CDR3 nucleotides are TGTGCCTGGGAAACCGGGACAGGGAAGGCCGGGGAGCTGTTTTTT. Translation: CAWETGTGKAGELFF.

This chain uses TRBV19 with TRBJ1-5; possible D gene TRBD1, 5 bases. Germline CDR1 is LNHDA and CDR2 is SQIVND (reference sequence). The V gene lost 6 bases and the J gene lost 0 bases, with 12 bases spanning the gap. This CDR3 has 15 amino acids. The CDR3 region has the DNA TGTGCCAGTAGACAGGACATAAATAGCAATCAGCCCCAGCATTTT. It translates to CASRQDINSNQPQHF. Using reference TRBV19 and TRBJ1-5 for the parts outside the CDR3, the full variable domain is DGGITQSPKYLFRKEGQNVTLSCEQNLNHDAMYWYRQDPGQGLRLIYYSQIVNDFQKGDIAEGYSVSREKKESFPLTVTSAQKNPTAFYLCASRQDINSNQPQHFGDGTRLSIL.

The chain joins TRBV5-1 to TRBJ1-2; 8 bases are a match to TRBD1. Trimming took 0 bases from V and 4 from J; bases not matched to a gene: 11. The length of the CDR3 is 17 residues. Per the germline V gene, CDR1 is SGHRS and CDR2 is YFSETQ. The CDR3 region has the DNA TGCGCCAGCAGCTTGGAATGGGGCCAGGGGGCTCTCTATGGCTACACCTTC. Protein: CASSLEWGQGALYGYTF.

This sequence joins TRBV19 and TRBJ1-1; D remains ambiguous. The ends were cut back, 1 base at V and 5 bases at J, with 14 bases in the middle. This CDR3 is 15 amino acids long. Germline V gene sequence: CDR1 LNHDA, CDR2 SQIVND (reference sequence). The CDR3 nucleotides read TGTGCCAGTAGTATAGGGGCCAGAGGAGGGACTGAAGCTTTCTTT. Its protein is CASSIGARGGTEAFF. The variable domain in full, completed from reference TRBV19 and TRBJ1-1, reads DGGITQSPKYLFRKEGQNVTLSCEQNLNHDAMYWYRQDPGQGLRLIYYSQIVNDFQKGDIAEGYSVSREKKESFPLTVTSAQKNPTAFYLCASSIGARGGTEAFFGQGTRLTVV.

This chain connects TRBV14 to TRBJ1-6; D not resolved. The length of the CDR3 is 13 residues. The V gene lost 4 bases and the J gene lost 4 bases, with 5 bases spanning the gap. Germline CDR1 reads SGHDN; CDR2 reads FVKESK. Here the CDR3 DNA reads TGTGCCAGCAGCCCTCAATATAATTCACCCCTCCACTTT. The encoded protein is CASSPQYNSPLHF. Looking up the rest from reference TRBV14 and TRBJ1-6 gives the full variable domain: EAGVTQFPSHSVIEKGQTVTLRCDPISGHDNLYWYRRVMGKEIKFLLHFVKESKQDESGMPNNRFLAERTGGTYSTLKVQPAELEDSGVYFCASSPQYNSPLHFGNGTRLTVT.

The rearrangement joins TRBV2 to TRBJ1-6; a weak D match, TRBD1 (5 bases). Germline lookup yields CDR1 SNHLY and CDR2 FYNNEI. This CDR3 contains 16 residues. Trimming shortened V by 6 bases and J by 6 bases, and 18 bases separated the two germline ends. DNA for the CDR3: TGTGCCAGCAGACGGGGACTCCAAGGACGTAATTCACCCCTCCACTTT. Translating gives CASRRGLQGRNSPLHF.

By sample fraction, this clone is large. The chain employs TRBV4-2 and TRBJ2-1; D gene uncertain. CDR1 is LGHNA and CDR2 is YNFKEQ in the germline V gene. The CDR3 has 16 amino acids. The ends were cut back, 0 bases at V and 3 bases at J, with 12 bases in the middle. The CDR3 bases are TGTGCCAGCAGCCAAGAGCCTGGCCCTAACTACAATGAGCAGTTCTTC. Amino acid sequence: CASSQEPGPNYNEQFF.

Concerning this clone: The sample has other DNA sequences that encode this CDR3 too. The rearrangement uses TRBV13 and TRBJ1-1, with D perhaps matching TRBD1 (5 bases). The CDR3 runs to 11 residues. CDR1 PRHDT and CDR2 FYEKMQ come from the germline V gene (reference sequence). V was clipped by 8 bases and J by 5 bases, with 9 bases between them. CDR3 in DNA: TGTGCCAGCGCGGGGGGAACTGAAGCTTTCTTT. Protein product: CASAGGTEAFF.

Regarding this clone: At one of its ends the junction is not consistent with the germline gene, which may arise from a read error. The chain couples TRBV7-3 to TRBJ1-2; TRBD1 matches 9 bases. Germline V gives CDR1 SGHTA, CDR2 FQGTGA. The CDR3 is 14 amino acids. The CDR3 protein is CASSQGTGKGGYTF. The CDR3 coding sequence is TGCGCCAGCAGCCAGGGGACAGGGAAGGGTGGCTACACCTTC.

This chain connects TRBV4-1 to TRBJ1-4; D is undetermined. The V gene lost 0 bases and the J gene lost 6 bases, with 11 bases spanning the gap. CDR3 length: 15 residues. Germline lookup yields CDR1 MGHRA and CDR2 YSYEKL. This CDR3 is CASSQDRIGHEKLFF. CDR3 bases: TGCGCCAGCAGCCAAGATCGGATAGGGCATGAAAAACTGTTTTTT.

The CDR3 sequence: CASSIFGGGPYNEQFF. The CDR3, as DNA: TGTGCCAGTAGTATTTTTGGCGGGGGGCCTTACAATGAGCAGTTCTTC. The chain joins TRBV19 to TRBJ2-1; 8 bases agree with TRBD2. The CDR3 totals 16 residues. Germline assignment: CDR1 LNHDA and CDR2 SQIVND (reference sequence). V lost 3 bases and J lost 4; bases outside the gene matches: 8.

The CDR3 region has the DNA TGTGCCTGGACTCTCCGAGCGGAGACCTACGAGCAGTACTTC. It codes for CAWTLRAETYEQYF. The chain has TRBV30 and TRBJ2-7, with D perhaps matching TRBD2 (5 bases). CDR3 length: 14 amino acids. V was pared by 4 bases and J by 2 bases, with 15 bases between. Germline V gene sequence: CDR1 GTSNPN, CDR2 SVGIG (reference sequence).